This T cell receptor beta chain was sequenced in a study of cytomegalovirus exposure and HLA in healthy donors (dated by TCRdb to 2016 to 2017). Background for the entire study: An earlier analysis of several hundred of the donors reported more than 250 Gb of sequence data and 117 million unique TCR beta sequences from about 200 million T cells. Among over 350 genotyped donors of the cohort, an average of approximately 240,000 unique TCR beta nucleotide sequences were sequenced per donor, roughly a sixth of them non-productive. Because of strong linkage in the cohort, five DR-DQ haplotypes were treated as single units for association and clustering. Class I and class II HLA loci were covered by the typing at four-digit resolution. Among the roughly 430 genotyped donors, approximately 82% belonged to the genetic ancestry cluster associated with self-reported Caucasian donors. Donor age, sex, ethnicity and CMV serostatus were compiled alongside the repertoire data. The study aimed to test whether signatures of past pathogen exposure could be identified by cataloging public T cell receptors. About 330 gigabases of sequencing data and 70 million to 95 million unique TCR sequences made up an early release that covered approximately 700 HLA-typed donors. The T cell repertoires of 700 or so subjects were profiled by immunosequencing and related to cytomegalovirus serostatus. Typing coverage varied by locus: roughly 620-640 donors for A, B, C, DRB1 and DQB1; about 520 for DQA1; nearly 610 for DPA1; 450 to 480 for DPB1. Along with the approximately 650-subject first cohort, a separate validation cohort of more than 90 different subjects was used. High-throughput TCR immunosequencing, statistical association of individual TCRs with disease status, and machine learning were combined to predict cytomegalovirus infection status. A later genetic analysis took genome-wide SNP genotypes for about 60% of the roughly 670 donors and used that subset as a discovery cohort. Rather than using new phenotypic data, the later analysis identified candidate immune exposures from TCR beta sequences and from how often those sequences occurred across donors. In a later analysis, previously published TCR beta repertoires from 670 or so donors were re-analyzed and high-resolution HLA genotyping was added so that TCR occurrence patterns could be studied. An earlier analysis of some 500 of the donors used high-throughput TCR beta sequencing to judge whether each TCR beta V gene segment behaved as functional or pseudogenic. Every repertoire in the discovery cohort had been generated on one and the same sequencing platform.

Overall study results and their limits: Cytomegalovirus status was reported to be diagnosed by the classifier with high specificity and sensitivity in both the original and validation cohorts. Roughly uniform sequencing depth across donors was assumed in presence/absence analyses, although this assumption may not hold. Most TCR sequences were seen in very few donors, while some public TCRs were found in many individuals. According to a later genetic analysis, donors in an Asian-associated ancestry cluster had fewer N-insertions in productive TCRs than the roughly 670-donor mean. A later analysis reported that several top co-occurrence clusters appeared linked to parvovirus B19, influenza, CMV and Epstein-Barr virus. A total of 150 or so TCR beta chains were listed by the study as associated with cytomegalovirus. A later analysis associated 15,000 to 20,000 TCR beta sequences with specific HLA alleles at a false discovery rate of 0.05. Strong co-occurrence of HLA alleles, especially DR and DQ, made assigning TCR associations to individual alleles difficult. Some IMGT-functional V segments, including TRBV6-2 and TRBV6-3, could not be told apart with the 87-base-pair reads, so those segments were excluded. HLA typing was unavailable for some donors at each locus, so association tests used only the typed subset. For the cohort, immune exposure information was limited to CMV serostatus. In a later genetic analysis, a missense DCLRE1C variant was associated with V-gene and J-gene trimming of TCR beta chains, and the association was replicated in an independent cohort. The earlier analysis of 450 to 700 of the donors excluded approximately 15 rarely observed V segments, including chromosome 9 orphons, because counts were too low. Linkage disequilibrium might explain the correlated functional status among segregating V segments, but an unknown experimental factor could not be ruled out. According to a later analysis, most CMV-associated TCR beta chains appeared to be HLA-restricted, and the HLA associations seemed to be driven largely by CMV exposure. In an earlier analysis of about 600 of the donors, most TCR beta V segments appeared in productive rearrangements about 87% or about 30% of the time, broadly matching IMGT annotations. According to the authors, the approach could potentially be generalized to other disease states and immunological phenotypes. A group of highly shared sequence variants was considered likely to be a technical artifact of the sequencing pipeline. In a later analysis, TCR association rates were found to vary across HLA loci, with the most associated TCRs seen for DRB1 alleles and the fewest for HLA-C alleles. A further reported finding was that TCR beta sequences accurately predicted the HLA-A and HLA-B alleles for most subjects in the first cohort. This cohort had only TCR beta chains sequenced, and the lack of alpha or paired-chain data limited which features could be detected. In vitro tests confirmed that three of the cytomegalovirus-associated TCR beta chains recognize cytomegalovirus antigens. A later analysis found that HLA-associated TCR beta chains were more clonally expanded and had lower generation probabilities than equally common non-associated chains.

The cohort consisted of 670 or so healthy bone marrow donors. At the time of sampling, all cohort members were nominally healthy, though unrecorded immune exposures were likely present. The donor was CMV seronegative and belonged to the group of roughly 330 seronegative cohort members. Each donor provided a peripheral blood sample, and peripheral blood mononuclear cells were used for TCR beta sequencing. The Qiagen DNeasy Blood Extraction Kit was used to extract genomic DNA from the blood cell samples. From cysteine to phenylalanine, the CDR3 is 14 amino acids long. The read is trimmed to its CDR3 DNA, 42 bases read in frame from base 1. V is pruned by 4 bases and J by 2 bases, leaving 2 bases of the junction without a gene match. CDR1 SGHVS and CDR2 FQNEAQ are derived from the germline V gene. On this clone itself: Its recognized antigen is unknown.

Receptors were amplified or captured by the immunoSEQ multiplex PCR assay. For the multiplex PCR, a mixture combining 60 forward primers for TCR Vbeta segments and 13 reverse primers for TCR Jbeta segments was used. Amplification of the CDR3 region of rearranged TCR beta genes was performed with a multiplex PCR assay on genomic DNA. The amplified TCR beta libraries were sequenced on the Illumina HiSeq System as 87-base-pair reads. Regarding the original processing steps: Across the 670 or so repertoires, a later analysis counted tens of millions of unique TCR beta chains, some 11 million of which were shared by at least two donors. Raw reads were error-corrected and collapsed into unique sequences with a nearest-neighbor algorithm that merged closely related sequences to remove PCR and sequencing errors. V, D and J gene segments were assigned by aligning CDR3 sequences to IMGT reference sequences. Each retained sequence needed at least a six-nucleotide match to both a V gene segment and a J gene segment. A rearrangement was called productive if the CDR3 had no stop codons and remained in frame with V and J, and every other rearrangement was called non-productive. CDR3 was defined according to IMGT convention as the region running from the second conserved V-encoded cysteine to the conserved J-encoded phenylalanine. The earlier analysis of 500 to 750 of the donors excluded any sequence lacking an unambiguous match to a single V gene segment. In an earlier analysis of several hundred of the donors, V segments were called functional above 56.7% productive rearrangements and were called segregating when the between-donor standard deviation exceeded 5%. A statistical classification framework was developed to diagnose cytomegalovirus status using the catalog of TCR beta chain sequences. V and J gene assignment, in a later analysis, came from comparing TCR nucleotide sequences with IMGT/GENE-DB human TR gene sequences. In a later analysis, CDR3 sequences and most-parsimonious VDJ recombination scenarios were assigned using the TCRdist pipeline. A later analysis defined each TCR beta chain by its CDR3 amino acid sequence plus V-gene family, and excluded reads lacking a unique V-gene family. As a way to deal with suspected cross-contamination and a sequencing artifact, a later analysis dropped roughly 600 nucleotide sequences that were highly shared and had low generation probability. In a later analysis, a clonal expansion index was calculated for each public chain from normalized within-repertoire ranks of inferred template counts. In a later analysis, generation probabilities were computed with a VDJ recombination model fitted to out-of-frame rearrangements, and the resulting probabilities were checked against IGoR. In a later analysis, hypergeometric tests were used to score TCR-TCR, TCR-HLA and TCR-CMV co-occurrence, with a repertoire-size bias correction applied to TCR pairs. False discovery rates were estimated in a later analysis by permuting HLA or CMV assignments 20 times. In a later analysis, co-occurring TCRs were grouped using DBSCAN, and TCRdist sequence similarity was added for clustering within HLA-allele-positive subsets. Repertoires with fewer than 30,000 or more than 120,000 public chains were left out of co-occurrence clustering, as were a few repertoires with anomalous nucleotide sharing. TCRdb mirrors the immuneACCESS table, restricted to in-frame sequences. Some clones are absent from its copies; in checked studies, under half trace to an unresolved V gene, and the reason for the others is unknown. V, J and clone size derive from that table, while D and trimming were established from the DNA sequence. The sample's own table lists more than 100,000 clones. The ten largest clones take up roughly 4% of the sample.

This receptor was obtained from a man younger than 35 in good health and CMV-seronegative. The chain employs TRBV7-8 and TRBJ2-7; the junction holds 10 bases that match TRBD2. The sequenced sample was PBMCs. The CDR3 protein is CASSSLAGAYEQYF. Read as DNA, the sequence is TGTGCCAGCAGCTCCCTAGCGGGGGCCTACGAGCAGTACTTC.